Sequencing of this T cell receptor (beta chain) was carried out in a study of tumor and adjacent non-tumor tissue in lung cancer. Study results and limitations: In normal lung, the top 100 clones were significantly more dominant than in tumor. Higher tumor TCR diversity was associated with shorter survival. Tumor tissue had significantly higher TCR diversity than normal lung.

RNA was extracted from bulk tissue without any cell sorting. This non-tumor lung sample came from over 3 cm beyond the tumor edge. The library came from three nested PCR rounds adapted from ARM-PCR protocols. One entry per CDR3 protein, called by TCRdb with MiXCR from the multiplex PCR reads. The data contain roughly 74,000 distinct CDR3 sequences, around 80% of them singletons. V was pared by 7 bases and J by 9 bases, with 21 bases between. Germline V CDR1 and CDR2: MNHEY, SVGAGI. This CDR3 contains 15 residues. As to this clonotype: Its antigen is currently unknown.

Sequenced input: distant non-tumor lung tissue. The chain combines TRBV6-5 with TRBJ2-2, with D possibly being TRBD2 (5 bases). The sequence was collected from a man aged 65 to 85 with non-small cell lung cancer. The CDR3 DNA reads TGTGCCAGCAACCCACTAGAGGGAGTAGCCTGGGAGCTGTTTTTT. This encodes CASNPLEGVAWELFF.